This T cell receptor (beta chain) was observed in a study of shared clonotypes between healthy human individuals. Looking at the study overall: The cohort comprised a couple of women and a few men. Their ages spanned 18 to 49 years.

Original methodology: Quality scores were absent from the junction-only immunoSEQ sequences, so filtering differed. Clones were sequenced by immunoSEQ multiplex PCR, and TCRdb holds only the in-frame ones, with some missing. D and trimming were read from the DNA, whereas the V and J calls and clone size are those reported in that table. The sample lists about half a million clones, approximately 78% occurring once. All participating donors were Caucasian adults from Nashville, Tennessee. Sequencing used PBMCs. The origin of this receptor is a woman in her thirties or forties in good health. Some clones in this sample may be carry-over from other donors' samples.

CDR3 residues: CASHPADPRVDEQYF. CDR3 nucleotides: TGTGCCAGCCACCCGGCGGATCCTCGGGTCGACGAGCAGTACTTC. J is TRBJ2-7 and V is TRBV6-5; the D is unclear. From germline, CDR1 is MNHEY and CDR2 SVGAGI. Deletions cut 8 bases from V and 5 bases from J, with 22 bases between. The CDR3 length is 15 residues.